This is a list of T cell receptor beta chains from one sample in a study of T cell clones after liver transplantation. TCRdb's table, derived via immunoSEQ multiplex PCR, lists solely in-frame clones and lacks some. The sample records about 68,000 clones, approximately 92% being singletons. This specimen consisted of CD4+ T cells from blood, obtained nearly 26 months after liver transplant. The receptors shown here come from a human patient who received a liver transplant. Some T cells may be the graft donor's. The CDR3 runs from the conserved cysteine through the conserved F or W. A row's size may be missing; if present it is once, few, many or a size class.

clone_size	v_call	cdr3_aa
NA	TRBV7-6	CASSPTAGELFF
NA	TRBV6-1	CASTEGSTNEKLFF
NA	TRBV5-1	CASSLDGQGFRAEAFF
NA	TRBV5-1	CASSRQGGGDTIYF
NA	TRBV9	CASSVTSGRITGELFF
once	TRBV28	CASSSTGGQPQHF
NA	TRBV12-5	CASDSETGLNQPQHF
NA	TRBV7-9	CASSSTGGSGYTF
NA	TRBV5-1	CASSLVGEGTDTQYF
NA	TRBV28	CASSFGSGAYEQYF
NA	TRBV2	CASSLRDGAKHF
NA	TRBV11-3	CASSDLRDRGYEQYF
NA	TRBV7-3	CASSNSLAGSGGELFF
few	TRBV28	CASSFSTSGRDEQFF
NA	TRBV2	CASSATGGGQPQHF
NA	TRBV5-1	CASSLLGLVGAGYNEQFF
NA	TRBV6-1	CASSEALVRSEQYF
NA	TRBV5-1	CASSPGGASSYNEQFF
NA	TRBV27	CASRGDVYEQYF
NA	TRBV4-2	CASSQRGPSRSRGTNEKLFF
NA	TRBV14	CASSQDLGNNEQFF
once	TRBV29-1	CSVETRGTEAFF
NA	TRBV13	CASSHRLDTEAFF
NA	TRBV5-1	CASSASVGGVYEQYF
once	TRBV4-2	CASSQQLAGGSYEQYF
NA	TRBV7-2	CASSFRGYGYTF